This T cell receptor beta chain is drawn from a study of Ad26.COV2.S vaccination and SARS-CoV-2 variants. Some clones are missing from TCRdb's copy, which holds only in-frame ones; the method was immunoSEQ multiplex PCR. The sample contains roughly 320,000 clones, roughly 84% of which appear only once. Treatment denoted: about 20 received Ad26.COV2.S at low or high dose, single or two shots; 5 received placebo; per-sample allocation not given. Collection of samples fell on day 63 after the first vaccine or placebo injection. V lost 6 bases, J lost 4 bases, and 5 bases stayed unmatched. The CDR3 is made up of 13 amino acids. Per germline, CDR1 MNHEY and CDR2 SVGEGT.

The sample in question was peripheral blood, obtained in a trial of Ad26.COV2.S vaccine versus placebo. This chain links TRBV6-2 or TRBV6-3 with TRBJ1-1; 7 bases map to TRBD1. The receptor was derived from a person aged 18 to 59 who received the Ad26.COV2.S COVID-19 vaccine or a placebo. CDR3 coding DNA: TGTGCCAGCAGCAGGGGGAAGGGCACTGAAGCTTTCTTT. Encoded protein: CASSRGKGTEAFF.